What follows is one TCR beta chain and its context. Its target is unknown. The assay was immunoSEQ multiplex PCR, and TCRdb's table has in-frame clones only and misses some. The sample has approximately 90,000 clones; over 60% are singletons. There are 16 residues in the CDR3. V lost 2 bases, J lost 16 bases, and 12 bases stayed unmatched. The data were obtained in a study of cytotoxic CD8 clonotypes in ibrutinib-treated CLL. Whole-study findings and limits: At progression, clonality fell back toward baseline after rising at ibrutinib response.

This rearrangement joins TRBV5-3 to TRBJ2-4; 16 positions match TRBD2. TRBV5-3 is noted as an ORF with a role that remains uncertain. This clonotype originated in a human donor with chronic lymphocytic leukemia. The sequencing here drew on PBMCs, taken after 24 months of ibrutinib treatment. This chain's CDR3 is CARSFVTGLAGGPGYF. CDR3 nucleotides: TGTGCCAGAAGCTTTGTGACGGGACTAGCGGGAGGGCCGGGATACTTC.